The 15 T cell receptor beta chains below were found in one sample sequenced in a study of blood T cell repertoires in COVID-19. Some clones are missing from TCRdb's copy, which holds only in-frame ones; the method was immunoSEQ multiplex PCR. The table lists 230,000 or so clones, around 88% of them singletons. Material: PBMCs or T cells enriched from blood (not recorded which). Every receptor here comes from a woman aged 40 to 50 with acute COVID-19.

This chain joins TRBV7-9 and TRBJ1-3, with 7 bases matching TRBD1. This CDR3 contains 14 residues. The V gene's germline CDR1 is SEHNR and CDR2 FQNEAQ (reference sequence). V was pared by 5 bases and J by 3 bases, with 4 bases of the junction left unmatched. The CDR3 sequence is CASSPGGGGNTIYF. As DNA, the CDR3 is TGTGCCAGCAGCCCAGGGGGAGGTGGAAACACCATATATTTT.

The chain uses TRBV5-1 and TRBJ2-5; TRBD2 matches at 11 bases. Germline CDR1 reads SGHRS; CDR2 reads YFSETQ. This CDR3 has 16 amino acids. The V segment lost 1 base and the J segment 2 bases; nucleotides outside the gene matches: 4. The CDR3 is CASSLLAGGSQETQYF. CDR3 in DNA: TGCGCCAGCAGCTTGCTAGCGGGAGGTTCACAAGAGACCCAGTACTTC.

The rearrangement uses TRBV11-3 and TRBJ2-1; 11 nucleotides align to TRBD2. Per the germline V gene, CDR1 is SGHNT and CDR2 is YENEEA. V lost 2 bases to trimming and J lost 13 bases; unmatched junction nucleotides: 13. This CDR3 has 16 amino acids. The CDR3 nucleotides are TGTGCCAGCAGCTTAACAGGACTAGCGGGCGGTTGGCACCAGTTCTTC. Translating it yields CASSLTGLAGGWHQFF.

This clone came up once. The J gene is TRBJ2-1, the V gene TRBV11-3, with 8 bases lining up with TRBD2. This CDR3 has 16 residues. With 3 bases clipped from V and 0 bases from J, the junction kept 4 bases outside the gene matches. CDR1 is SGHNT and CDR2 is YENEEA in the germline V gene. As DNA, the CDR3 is TGTGCCAGCAGCTTCACTAGCGGAAGCTCCTACAATGAGCAGTTCTTC. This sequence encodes CASSFTSGSSYNEQFF.

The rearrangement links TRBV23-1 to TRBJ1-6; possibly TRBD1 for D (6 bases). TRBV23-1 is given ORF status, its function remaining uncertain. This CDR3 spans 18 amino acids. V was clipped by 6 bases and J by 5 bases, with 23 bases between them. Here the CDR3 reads CASSQNPPAGTNNSPLHF. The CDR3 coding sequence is TGCGCCAGCAGCCAGAATCCACCCGCCGGGACAAATAATTCACCCCTCCACTTT.

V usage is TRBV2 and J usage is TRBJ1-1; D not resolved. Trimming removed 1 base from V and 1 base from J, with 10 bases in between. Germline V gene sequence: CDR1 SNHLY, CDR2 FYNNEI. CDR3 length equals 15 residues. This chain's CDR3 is CASSEGVGRNTEAFF. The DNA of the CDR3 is TGTGCCAGCAGTGAAGGGGTAGGGAGGAACACTGAAGCTTTCTTT.

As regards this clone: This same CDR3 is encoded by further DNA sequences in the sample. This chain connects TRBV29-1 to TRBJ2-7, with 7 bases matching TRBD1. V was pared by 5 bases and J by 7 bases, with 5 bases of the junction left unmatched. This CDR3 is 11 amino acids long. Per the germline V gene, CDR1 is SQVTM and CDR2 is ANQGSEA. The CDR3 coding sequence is TGCAGCGTTCGAACAGGGGTTGAGCAGTACGTC. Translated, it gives CSVRTGVEQYV.

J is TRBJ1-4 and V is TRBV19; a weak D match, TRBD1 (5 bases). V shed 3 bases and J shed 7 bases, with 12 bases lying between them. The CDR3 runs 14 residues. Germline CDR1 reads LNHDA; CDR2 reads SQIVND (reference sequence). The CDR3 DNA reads TGTGCCAGTAGTATGGTGGGGGGTGGTGAAAAACTGTTTTTT. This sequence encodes CASSMVGGGEKLFF.

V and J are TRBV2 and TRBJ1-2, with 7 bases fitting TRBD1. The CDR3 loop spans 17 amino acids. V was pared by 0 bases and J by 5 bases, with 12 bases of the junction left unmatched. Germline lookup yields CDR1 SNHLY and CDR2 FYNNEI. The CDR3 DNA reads TGTGCCAGCAGTGAAGCGCCCCTTCGACTACAGGGGTATGGCTACACCTTC. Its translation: CASSEAPLRLQGYGYTF.

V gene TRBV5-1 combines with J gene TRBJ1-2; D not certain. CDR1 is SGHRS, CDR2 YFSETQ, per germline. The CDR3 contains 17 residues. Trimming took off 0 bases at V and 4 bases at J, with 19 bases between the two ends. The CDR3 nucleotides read TGCGCCAGCAGCTTGGAGCCAGCGGGAAAAGAGCCCTATGGCTACACCTTC. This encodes CASSLEPAGKEPYGYTF.

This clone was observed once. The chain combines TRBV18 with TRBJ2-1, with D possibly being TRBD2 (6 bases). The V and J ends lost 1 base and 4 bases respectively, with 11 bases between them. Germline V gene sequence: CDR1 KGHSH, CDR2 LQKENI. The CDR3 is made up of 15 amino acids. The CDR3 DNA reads TGTGCCAGCTCACCACTGGCTAGCGAGTACAATGAGCAGTTCTTC. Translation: CASSPLASEYNEQFF.

The CDR3: CASSPWEASSQGELFF. In nucleotides, the CDR3 is TGCGCCAGCAGCCCGTGGGAGGCCTCATCCCAAGGGGAGCTGTTTTTT. The rearrangement uses TRBV5-1 and TRBJ2-2; a weak D match, TRBD2 (6 bases). The germline V gene has CDR1 SGHRS and CDR2 YFSETQ. CDR3 length: 16 amino acids. Trimming took off 4 bases at V and 8 bases at J, with 21 bases between the two ends.

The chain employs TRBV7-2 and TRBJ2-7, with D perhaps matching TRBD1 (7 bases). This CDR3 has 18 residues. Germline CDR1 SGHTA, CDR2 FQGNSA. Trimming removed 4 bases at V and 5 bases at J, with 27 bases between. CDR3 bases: TGTGCCAGCAGCTCACCGCCGACACGACAGGGAGGTAGGGACGAGCAGTACTTC. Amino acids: CASSSPPTRQGGRDEQYF.

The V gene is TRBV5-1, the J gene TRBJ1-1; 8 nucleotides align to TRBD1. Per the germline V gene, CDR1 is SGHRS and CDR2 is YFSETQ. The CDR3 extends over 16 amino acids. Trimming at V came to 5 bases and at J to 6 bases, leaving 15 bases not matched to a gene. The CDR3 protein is CASRVGQGGGGAEAFF. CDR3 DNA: TGCGCCAGCAGAGTAGGACAGGGAGGAGGCGGGGCTGAAGCTTTCTTT.

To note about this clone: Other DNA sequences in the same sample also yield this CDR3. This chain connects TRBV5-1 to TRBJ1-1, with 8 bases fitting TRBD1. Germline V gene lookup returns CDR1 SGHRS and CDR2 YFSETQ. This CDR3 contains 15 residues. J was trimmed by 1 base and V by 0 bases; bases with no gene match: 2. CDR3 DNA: TGCGCCAGCAGCTTGGGCGGGACAGGGAACACTGAAGCTTTCTTT. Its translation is CASSLGGTGNTEAFF.